This T cell receptor (beta chain) was sequenced in a study of blood T cell repertoires in COVID-19. About the research overall: In each case, the material was cDNA or gDNA derived from T cells, B-cell-depleted T cells, or PBMCs.

Participant-given clinical history determined each cohort assignment. Produced via immunoSEQ multiplex PCR; TCRdb's table is partial and in-frame only. Among approximately 220,000 clones listed, around 89% were seen once. Germline loops: CDR1 LNHDA, CDR2 SQIVND (reference sequence). The CDR3 is 16 residues long. V was cut by 7 bases and J by 6 bases, with 21 bases left in between. The sequenced sample was PBMCs or T cells enriched from blood (not recorded which). The chain links TRBV19 to TRBJ1-4; tentative D call: TRBD1 (5 bases). This TCR derives from a woman in her 30s who had recovered from COVID-19. CDR3 sequence: CASTPGRLGGDEKLFF. The CDR3 DNA sequence: TGTGCCAGTACTCCCGGACGTCTGGGGGGGGATGAAAAACTGTTTTTT. Together with reference TRBV19 and TRBJ1-4, the CDR3 gives the full variable domain: DGGITQSPKYLFRKEGQNVTLSCEQNLNHDAMYWYRQDPGQGLRLIYYSQIVNDFQKGDIAEGYSVSREKKESFPLTVTSAQKNPTAFYLCASTPGRLGGDEKLFFGSGTQLSVL.